The clone carrying this T cell receptor (beta chain) was detected a few times. Its target is unknown. Germline CDR1 and CDR2: MNHNY and SVGAGI (reference sequence). Trimming took 2 bases from V and 5 from J; bases not matched to a gene: 2. The CDR3 totals 15 residues. By way of CD45RO/CCR7/CD25/CD127/CD95/CD27, the CD4+ regulatory, stem cell-like memory, central memory and naive cells were sorted. The data were taken from a study of beta chain features in type 1 diabetes. Study-wide results and limits: Still unanswered here is whether HLA type influences TCRB rearrangement.

Since all of the isolated RNA was reverse transcribed, expressed TCRB transcripts were what got sequenced. Here immunoSEQ multiplex PCR was the method, and the copy in TCRdb shows in-frame clones only, minus some. Of 300,000 to 400,000 clones in the sample, 10% to 15% are singletons; the top ten hold under 0.02%. Material for sequencing was naive CD4+ T cells from blood. This sequence joins TRBV6-6 and TRBJ1-6; TRBD1 matches 8 bases. The TCR was taken from a man between 18 and 29 years old in good health. Here the CDR3 DNA reads TGTGCCAGCAGTTACGGGGGACAGGATAATTCACCCCTCCACTTT. The encoded protein is CASSYGGQDNSPLHF.